This T cell receptor (beta chain) originates from a study of cytomegalovirus exposure and HLA in healthy donors. 13 Jbeta primers and 60 Vbeta primers were used for the PCR. Here immunoSEQ multiplex PCR was the method, and the copy in TCRdb shows in-frame clones only, minus some. Among 50,000 or so clones listed, about 81% were seen once. The clonotype comes from a boy younger than 18 in good health and CMV-seropositive. The material sequenced was PBMCs.

This chain's CDR3 is CASSFSTGVAKNIQYF. Here the CDR3 DNA reads TGTGCCAGCAGCTTTTCTACAGGGGTGGCCAAAAACATTCAGTACTTC. The gene calls are TRBV12-1 and TRBJ2-4; TRBD1 is taken as the D call from the table, unchecked against the DNA. TRBV12-1 is a known pseudogene. The CDR3 loop spans 16 amino acids.